The rows below give T cell receptor beta chains drawn from one sample of a study of radiotherapy plus CTLA-4 blockade in lung cancer. Measured with immunoSEQ multiplex PCR; TCRdb has only the in-frame clones, and not every one. Counted here are approximately 80,000 clones, less than 85% occurring once; the ten biggest clones make up around 10%. Sequencing used peripheral blood, obtained from a patient treated with radiotherapy plus ipilimumab. The receptors stem from a human donor with non-small cell lung cancer whose response to radiotherapy plus ipilimumab could not be evaluated. Both conserved end residues are part of each CDR3. The order of the fields is D gene, V gene, CDR3 protein. D genes are given only for firm matches.

TRBD1 | TRBV6-5 | CASSGSGQGSEKLFF
NA | TRBV6-5 | CASSYSRARNEQFF
NA | TRBV30 | CAWSAGGGYTF
NA | TRBV6-5 | CASSTFRGSGYTF
TRBD1 | TRBV4-2 | CASSQPGQVFYGYTF
NA | TRBV18 | CASSPYLGEETQYF
TRBD1 | TRBV27 | CASSFKGARPGELFF
NA | TRBV11-2 | CASRGGGGGNTIYF
NA | TRBV11-2 | CASSPRWGHRGQYF
TRBD1 | TRBV2 | CASSVTGGSYGYTF
NA | TRBV9 | CASSVRTDLPPTDTQYF
NA | TRBV7-3 | CASSLTYGGRDGYTF
NA | TRBV2 | CASSGVTSSYEQYF
NA | TRBV7-2 | CASSLVTYEQYF
TRBD2 | TRBV5-1 | CASSREGFEQYF
NA | TRBV19 | CASSSGEIYNEQFF
TRBD2 | TRBV6-1 | CASSEAIGRAFLEQYF
NA | TRBV7-3 | CASSSYRDFTDTQYF
TRBD2 | TRBV5-6 | CASSLRVGSGVYTDTQYF
NA | TRBV4-1 | CASSQGGGPTEAFF
NA | TRBV5-1 | CASSLRGGTEAFF
TRBD2 | TRBV2 | CASRAGVGTQYF
NA | TRBV7-2 | CASSPRSGDYGYTF
NA | TRBV14 | CASSLRITANEQFF
NA | TRBV10-3 | CAISESTEEGAFF
TRBD1 | TRBV7-3 | CASSWTGTDNEQFF
NA | TRBV10-3 | CAISGGGEYGYTF
NA | TRBV5-1 | CASSVGGNEKLFF
TRBD1 | TRBV28 | CASDYTQGQGGGYTF
NA | TRBV21-1 | CASSKGRPRYGYTF
NA | TRBV19 | CASNEGHRIMNTEAFF
TRBD2 | TRBV14 | CASSSSLGGSYEQYF
NA | TRBV6-6 | CASSYSQDQPQHF
NA | TRBV7-5 | CVRSLQGNYGYTF
NA | TRBV6-1 | CASSGGGVSNTGELFF
NA | TRBV6-1 | CAISESGVRVRETQYF
TRBD2 | TRBV5-8 | CASSFSAGGYNEQFF
TRBD1 | TRBV5-1 | CASGLTGDQPQHF
NA | TRBV4-1 | CASSQVLRTGPIPNTEAFF
NA | TRBV4-3 | CASSQNSYSNQPQHF
NA | TRBV7-9 | CASRATGWDTQYF
TRBD1 | TRBV19 | CASSIRQGKTSGANVLTF
TRBD2 | TRBV4-2 | CASSPGGGEETQYF
TRBD1 | TRBV28 | CASSTPTGGGSPLHF
TRBD1 | TRBV7-9 | CASSVGQGEGAFF
TRBD2 | TRBV5-1 | CASSFGLAGGINSYEQYF
TRBD1 | TRBV11-1 | CASSPDRANTEAFF
TRBD1 | TRBV19 | CASSPDRGRNYEQYF
TRBD1 | TRBV18 | CASSPDRASGEQFF
TRBD2 | TRBV19 | CASSMRAAPGGSYEQYF
TRBD2 | TRBV7-2 | CASSLRSGRPTDTQYF
NA | TRBV7-2 | CASSLDDYPTFTDTQYF
TRBD1 | TRBV27 | CASSYRGPSYEQYF
NA | TRBV5-4 | CASSRDRISFYEQYF
TRBD1 | TRBV19 | CAGSVGTGSNQPQHF
TRBD1 | TRBV5-4 | CASSLTGGNTEAFF
NA | TRBV7-8 | CASSHPARERGYGYTF
NA | TRBV7-2 | CASSPSWLGYEQFF
TRBD1 | TRBV11-1 | CASSRPGQGYGYTF